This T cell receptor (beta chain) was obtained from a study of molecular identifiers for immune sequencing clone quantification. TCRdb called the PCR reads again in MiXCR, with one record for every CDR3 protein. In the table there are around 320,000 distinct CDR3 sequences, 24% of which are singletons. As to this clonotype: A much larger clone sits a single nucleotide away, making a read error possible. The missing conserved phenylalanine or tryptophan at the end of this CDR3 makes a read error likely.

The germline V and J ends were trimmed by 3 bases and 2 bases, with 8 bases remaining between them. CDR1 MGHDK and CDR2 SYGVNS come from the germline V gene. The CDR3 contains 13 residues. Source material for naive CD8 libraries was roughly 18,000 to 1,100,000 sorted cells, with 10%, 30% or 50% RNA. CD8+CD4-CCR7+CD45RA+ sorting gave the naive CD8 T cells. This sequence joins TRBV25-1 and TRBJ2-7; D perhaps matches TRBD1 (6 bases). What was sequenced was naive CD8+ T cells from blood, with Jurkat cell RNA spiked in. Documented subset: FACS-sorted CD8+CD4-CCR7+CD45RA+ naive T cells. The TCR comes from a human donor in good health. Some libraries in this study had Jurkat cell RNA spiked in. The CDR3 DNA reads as TGTGCCAGCAGTGACGGACAGACCTACGAGCAGTACCTC. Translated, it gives CASSDGQTYEQYL.